This TCR beta chain was captured in a study of OX40 agonist ivuxolimab in advanced cancers. Study summary: Among those enrolled, mean age was about 60 years (range about 23 to 79) and about 82% were male.

The repertoire was sequenced with immunoSEQ multiplex PCR; TCRdb's copy has only in-frame clones and lacks some. The table includes tens of thousands of clones, around 90% detected once. Study-level points and caveats: Clonal expansion was among the lowest in partial responders at 0.1-3.0 mg/kg, especially CD8+.

As regards this clone: The target antigen is unknown.

The sequencing here drew on CD4+ or CD8+ T cells sorted from blood, taken in a trial of the OX40 agonist ivuxolimab. This sequence originates from an adult with an advanced solid tumor such as melanoma, head and neck, liver or kidney cancer.

The CDR3 loop reads CASSVTNNEQFF. Written as DNA, the CDR3 is TGTGCCAGCAGTGTGACGAACAATGAGCAGTTCTTC. V gene TRBV2 combines with J gene TRBJ2-1; D ambiguous. V dropped 4 bases and J dropped 5 bases, with 6 bases sitting between them. Per the germline V gene, CDR1 is SNHLY and CDR2 is FYNNEI. The CDR3 length is 12 residues.